This T cell receptor beta chain was recorded in a study of T cell repertoires in cytomegalovirus infection. TCRdb re-called the reads with MiXCR, one entry per CDR3 protein. The sample shows over 90,000 distinct CDR3 sequences, 16% of them seen only once. What was sequenced was PBMCs. The sequence derives from a human donor in good health (CMV status not recorded). Some clones in this sample may be carry-over from other donors' samples.

The CDR3 loop reads CASSLRDGQRPQHF. CDR3 coding DNA: TGTGCCAGCAGTCTCCGGGACGGTCAACGGCCCCAGCATTTT. The chain employs TRBV6-6 and TRBJ1-5; possibly TRBD1 for D (5 bases). V lost 5 bases and J lost 9, with 17 bases in between. Germline V gene lookup returns CDR1 MNHNY and CDR2 SVGAGI (reference sequence). This CDR3 is built from 14 residues.